These T cell receptor beta chains were read from a single sample in a study of blood T cell repertoires in COVID-19. Data came from immunoSEQ multiplex PCR; TCRdb stores just in-frame clones and leaves some out. Of 150,000 to 200,000 clones in the sample, roughly 80% were seen once. The sequencing input was peripheral blood. All receptors derive from a man aged 45-65 years who had recovered from COVID-19. CDR3s include the opening cysteine and the closing phenylalanine or tryptophan. D genes are given only for firm matches. The listing skips clone size in some rows; elsewhere it reads once, few, many or a size class.

j_call | d_call | clone_size | v_call | cdr3_nt | cdr3_aa
TRBJ2-7 | . | . | TRBV24-1 | TGTGCCACCAGTGATTCTCGTTGGGACACAGAGATTCCCTACGAGCAGTACTTC | CATSDSRWDTEIPYEQYF
TRBJ2-3 | . | . | TRBV11-2 | TGTGCCAGCAGCTTATTACGGGGAGCTGTGGATACGCAGTATTTT | CASSLLRGAVDTQYF
TRBJ2-1 | TRBD2 | few | TRBV19 | TGTGCCAGTAATCCCCAGCGGGGGGGCTCCTACAATGAGCAGTTCTTC | CASNPQRGGSYNEQFF
TRBJ2-7 | TRBD1 | . | TRBV27 | TGTGCCAGCAGTTGGGACAGGGGGACCTACGAGCAGTACTTC | CASSWDRGTYEQYF
TRBJ2-3 | TRBD2 | few | TRBV18 | TGTGCCAGCTCACCAATGACTAGCGGGGCTCTTACGCAGTATTTT | CASSPMTSGALTQYF
TRBJ2-1 | TRBD2 | once | TRBV29-1 | TGCAGCGTTGTATTCCGGGAGGCCTACAATGAGCAGTTCTTC | CSVVFREAYNEQFF
TRBJ2-2 | TRBD1 | . | TRBV19 | TGTGCCAGTAGCTGGACAGGGGACCCGAACACCGGGGAGCTGTTTTTT | CASSWTGDPNTGELFF
TRBJ1-2 | TRBD1 | . | TRBV19 | TGTGCCAGTTGGGGCGGACAGGGGTTTTATGGCTACACCTTC | CASWGGQGFYGYTF
TRBJ2-7 | . | . | TRBV15 | TGTGCCACCAGCCACCGGGGGTTCTCCTACGAGCAGTACTTC | CATSHRGFSYEQYF
TRBJ1-1 | TRBD1 | once | TRBV10-3 | TGTGCCACCGCTCAGGGCAGGGGGCAGAACACTGAAGCTTTCTTT | CATAQGRGQNTEAFF
TRBJ2-3 | . | . | TRBV19 | TGTGCCAGTAGTAGTCAGGCGACAACAGATACGCAGTATTTT | CASSSQATTDTQYF
TRBJ1-1 | TRBD1 | . | TRBV5-4 | TGTGCCAGCAGCTTGGGGGGGACAGGGGCTCATAACACTGAAGCTTTCTTT | CASSLGGTGAHNTEAFF
TRBJ2-1 | . | few | TRBV7-2 | TGTGCCAGCAGCAACATAAGCGGACTTCGCTCCTACAATGAGCAGTTCTTC | CASSNISGLRSYNEQFF
TRBJ1-3 | . | . | TRBV27 | TGTGCCAGCAGTTTATCCCGGAGCTCTGGAAACACCATATATTTT | CASSLSRSSGNTIYF
TRBJ1-2 | TRBD1 | . | TRBV6-5 | TGTGCCAGCAGTTACCGACAGGGTCGAGGCTACACCTTC | CASSYRQGRGYTF
TRBJ1-1 | . | . | TRBV19 | TGTGCCAGTAGTATAGGTAGAGTGAACACTGAAGCTTTCTTT | CASSIGRVNTEAFF
TRBJ1-1 | . | . | TRBV4-2 | TGTGCCAGCAGCCTGTCAGGGAACACTGAAGCTTTCTTT | CASSLSGNTEAFF
TRBJ2-1 | . | . | TRBV7-9 | TGTGCCAGCAGCCCCACCCAAGGACAGAAAATTTACAATGAGCAGTTCTTC | CASSPTQGQKIYNEQFF
TRBJ1-2 | . | once | TRBV19 | TGTGCCAGTAGTATTCAGGAGGGTAATGGCTACACCTTC | CASSIQEGNGYTF
TRBJ2-1 | TRBD2 | once | TRBV9 | TGTGCCAGCAGCGTTACGAGCGGGAGAGGAGGTGAGCAGTTCTTC | CASSVTSGRGGEQFF
TRBJ1-5 | TRBD1 | . | TRBV19 | TGTGCCAGTAGTATCCGGGACAGGGGGTGGAACAATCAGCCCCAGCATTTT | CASSIRDRGWNNQPQHF
TRBJ2-5 | . | . | TRBV7-9 | TGTGCCAGCAGCTTAGCGGAGGGGGCGATGACCCAGTACTTC | CASSLAEGAMTQYF
TRBJ2-3 | . | . | TRBV7-3 | TGTGCCAGCAGCATCCTAGCTGCGGCAGATACGCAGTATTTT | CASSILAAADTQYF
TRBJ2-7 | TRBD1 | . | TRBV29-1 | TGCAGCGTTGCCGGACAGGGGACCCACGAGCAGTACTTC | CSVAGQGTHEQYF
TRBJ2-5 | TRBD2 | . | TRBV4-2 | TGTGCCAGCAGCCAAGAGCGGACTAGCGGGTACGAGACCCAGTACTTC | CASSQERTSGYETQYF